A selection of T cell receptor beta chains follows, all from one sample in a study of early T cells in non-severe SARS-CoV-2 infection. TCRdb analysed the 5' RACE reads with MiXCR anew, one entry per CDR3 protein. The table lists about 56,000 distinct CDR3 sequences, more than 9% of them singletons. The sequenced sample consisted of whole blood. The receptors stem from an adult who was a healthcare worker with PCR-confirmed SARS-CoV-2 infection or an uninfected control (not recorded which). The CDR3 runs from the conserved cysteine through the conserved F or W. A D gene is named only where the DNA matches it firmly. Expanded clones get a size class; other rows say once, few or many, or leave the size out.

d_gene: NA
j_gene: TRBJ2-1
v_gene: TRBV7-2
abundance: NA
CDR3nt: TGTGCCAGCAGCTTAGGGCGGGAATACAATGAGCAGTTCTTC
CDR3aa: CASSLGREYNEQFF

d_gene: NA
j_gene: TRBJ2-7
v_gene: TRBV20-1
abundance: NA
CDR3nt: TGCAGTGCTGCGGACTCTACCTACGAGCAGTACTTC
CDR3aa: CSAADSTYEQYF

d_gene: NA
j_gene: TRBJ1-1
v_gene: TRBV12-3/TRBV12-4
abundance: few
CDR3nt: TGTGCCAGCAGTACAAGGGCCGGCCAGACTGAAGCTTTCTTT
CDR3aa: CASSTRAGQTEAFF

d_gene: TRBD2
j_gene: TRBJ2-7
v_gene: TRBV27
abundance: few
CDR3nt: TGTGCCAGCAGGGGACTAGCGGGAGTCTACGAGCAGTACTTC
CDR3aa: CASRGLAGVYEQYF

d_gene: TRBD2
j_gene: TRBJ2-3
v_gene: TRBV9
abundance: NA
CDR3nt: TGTGCCAGCAGCCCCAAAGGGGGGATAGCGGGAGGGCCAAGGGATACGCAGTATTTT
CDR3aa: CASSPKGGIAGGPRDTQYF

d_gene: NA
j_gene: TRBJ2-5
v_gene: TRBV18
abundance: NA
CDR3nt: TGTGCCAGCTCACCCCGCGGGTCGGATCAAGAGACCCAGTACTTC
CDR3aa: CASSPRGSDQETQYF

d_gene: NA
j_gene: TRBJ2-7
v_gene: TRBV3-1
abundance: NA
CDR3nt: TGTGCCAGCAGCCAAGGGCCAGGTGCCGAGCAGTACTTC
CDR3aa: CASSQGPGAEQYF

d_gene: NA
j_gene: TRBJ2-1
v_gene: TRBV7-2
abundance: many
CDR3nt: TGTGCCAGCAGCCTCCCCCCGGGGCACAATGAGCAGTTCTTC
CDR3aa: CASSLPPGHNEQFF

d_gene: NA
j_gene: TRBJ1-6
v_gene: TRBV28
abundance: NA
CDR3nt: TGTGCCAGCAGTTTGAAACAGAACCTACCACCTGAAAATTCACCCCTCCACTTT
CDR3aa: CASSLKQNLPPENSPLHF

d_gene: NA
j_gene: TRBJ1-4
v_gene: TRBV20-1
abundance: few
CDR3nt: TGCAGTGCTAAAGAAGCTAATGAAAAACTGTTTTTT
CDR3aa: CSAKEANEKLFF

d_gene: NA
j_gene: TRBJ2-5
v_gene: TRBV30
abundance: few
CDR3nt: TGTGCCTGGAAGCCCCCCAGGGAGACCCAGTACTTC
CDR3aa: CAWKPPRETQYF

d_gene: TRBD1
j_gene: TRBJ1-2
v_gene: TRBV20-1
abundance: many
CDR3nt: TGCAGTGCTCACAGGGGGTCTAACTATGGCTACACCTTC
CDR3aa: CSAHRGSNYGYTF

d_gene: NA
j_gene: TRBJ2-7
v_gene: TRBV15
abundance: many
CDR3nt: TGTGCCACCAGCAGAGATAAGGCAGGGGACGAGCAGTACTTC
CDR3aa: CATSRDKAGDEQYF

d_gene: TRBD2
j_gene: TRBJ2-3
v_gene: TRBV7-9
abundance: few
CDR3nt: TGTGCCAGCAGCACTTGGACTAGTCCCGGCACAGATACGCAGTATTTT
CDR3aa: CASSTWTSPGTDTQYF

d_gene: TRBD1
j_gene: TRBJ2-7
v_gene: TRBV7-9
abundance: few
CDR3nt: TGTGCCAGCAGCGGGGAGACAGGGTCCTACGAGCAGTACTTC
CDR3aa: CASSGETGSYEQYF

d_gene: NA
j_gene: TRBJ2-5
v_gene: TRBV10-3
abundance: NA
CDR3nt: TGTGCCATCAGTGTTGGGGGCGCGGAGACCCAGTACTTC
CDR3aa: CAISVGGAETQYF

d_gene: NA
j_gene: TRBJ2-7
v_gene: TRBV5-1
abundance: many
CDR3nt: TGCGCCAGCAGCTTCAGACAGTCACCTTCCTACGAGCAGTACTTC
CDR3aa: CASSFRQSPSYEQYF

d_gene: TRBD1
j_gene: TRBJ1-2
v_gene: TRBV29-1
abundance: NA
CDR3nt: TGCAGCGCCCGACAGGGGATTAACTATGGCTACACCTTC
CDR3aa: CSARQGINYGYTF

d_gene: NA
j_gene: TRBJ2-5
v_gene: TRBV30
abundance: many
CDR3nt: TGTGCCGGCTTAGCGAGATCCCAAGAGACCCAGTACTTC
CDR3aa: CAGLARSQETQYF

d_gene: TRBD2
j_gene: TRBJ2-2
v_gene: TRBV2
abundance: few
CDR3nt: TGTGCCTCCGCGGGACTAGCGGGAGGCACCGGGGAGCTGTTTTTT
CDR3aa: CASAGLAGGTGELFF

d_gene: NA
j_gene: TRBJ1-2
v_gene: TRBV29-1
abundance: many
CDR3nt: TGCAGCGTTGCCCGAGACAGAGAAGGCTACACCTTC
CDR3aa: CSVARDREGYTF

d_gene: NA
j_gene: TRBJ2-7
v_gene: TRBV15
abundance: many
CDR3nt: TGTGCCACCAGCAGAGTGGCGTCGGACATAACCTACGAGCAGTACTTC
CDR3aa: CATSRVASDITYEQYF

d_gene: TRBD2
j_gene: TRBJ2-3
v_gene: TRBV7-2
abundance: many
CDR3nt: TGTGCCAGCAGCTCTAGCGGGAGGGCCAGCACAGATACGCAGTATTTT
CDR3aa: CASSSSGRASTDTQYF

d_gene: NA
j_gene: TRBJ2-2
v_gene: TRBV12-5
abundance: many
CDR3nt: TGTGCTAGTGGTTTGAGCAGGGGTTCCGCCGGGGAGCTGTTTTTT
CDR3aa: CASGLSRGSAGELFF

d_gene: NA
j_gene: TRBJ2-1
v_gene: TRBV7-2
abundance: many
CDR3nt: TGTGCCAGCAGCAAGTCGTCGGAGTACAATGAGCAGTTCTTC
CDR3aa: CASSKSSEYNEQFF

d_gene: TRBD1
j_gene: TRBJ1-5
v_gene: TRBV24-1
abundance: many
CDR3nt: TGTGCCACCGCTGACAGGGCTCGACAGCCCCAGCATTTT
CDR3aa: CATADRARQPQHF

d_gene: TRBD2
j_gene: TRBJ2-7
v_gene: TRBV7-7
abundance: many
CDR3nt: TGTGTTGAGGTAGGGGACTACCCTTGGGAGCAGTACTTC
CDR3aa: CVEVGDYPWEQYF

d_gene: NA
j_gene: TRBJ2-5
v_gene: TRBV5-8
abundance: NA
CDR3nt: TGTGCCGACCAAACGGACGGGAAAGAGACCCAGTACTTC
CDR3aa: CADQTDGKETQYF

d_gene: TRBD2
j_gene: TRBJ2-1
v_gene: TRBV3-1
abundance: many
CDR3nt: TGTGCCAGCAGCCATGGGACTAGTCAGTACAATGAGCAGTTCTTC
CDR3aa: CASSHGTSQYNEQFF

d_gene: TRBD2
j_gene: TRBJ2-1
v_gene: TRBV6-1
abundance: NA
CDR3nt: TGTGCCAGCAGTGAGATAGTAACGGGCGGGAGAGATGAGCAGTTCTTC
CDR3aa: CASSEIVTGGRDEQFF

d_gene: NA
j_gene: TRBJ2-2
v_gene: TRBV6-1
abundance: few
CDR3nt: TGTGCCAGCAAATTCGCACAGGGGGGGTCCGGGGAGCTGTTTTTT
CDR3aa: CASKFAQGGSGELFF

d_gene: TRBD1
j_gene: TRBJ1-2
v_gene: TRBV18
abundance: NA
CDR3nt: TGTGCCAGCTCACCGAGGACAGGGGAAGAATATGGCTACACCTTC
CDR3aa: CASSPRTGEEYGYTF

d_gene: NA
j_gene: TRBJ2-3
v_gene: TRBV28
abundance: few
CDR3nt: TGTGCCAGCAGTCCCACTACGGTCACGCAGTATTTT
CDR3aa: CASSPTTVTQYF

d_gene: TRBD2
j_gene: TRBJ2-1
v_gene: TRBV20-1
abundance: many
CDR3nt: TGCAGCGCTAAGGATTATTCCGCGGGAGGCAGGAATGAGCAGTTCTTC
CDR3aa: CSAKDYSAGGRNEQFF

d_gene: NA
j_gene: TRBJ2-7
v_gene: TRBV29-1
abundance: NA
CDR3nt: TGCAGCGCCGGACGGATTGCCGGCGAGCAGTACTTC
CDR3aa: CSAGRIAGEQYF

d_gene: TRBD2
j_gene: TRBJ2-3
v_gene: TRBV3-1
abundance: few
CDR3nt: TGTGCCAGCAGCCAAGATCCAGCGGGAGGGCCCCGAACAGATACGCAGTATTTT
CDR3aa: CASSQDPAGGPRTDTQYF

d_gene: TRBD1
j_gene: TRBJ2-7
v_gene: TRBV20-1
abundance: many
CDR3nt: TGCAGTGCTAGAGATGACAGGGTTAGCTCCTACGAGCAGTACTTC
CDR3aa: CSARDDRVSSYEQYF

d_gene: NA
j_gene: TRBJ1-1
v_gene: TRBV9
abundance: many
CDR3nt: TGTGCCAGCAGCGTACAGGGGTTTTTCACTGAAGCTTTCTTT
CDR3aa: CASSVQGFFTEAFF

d_gene: NA
j_gene: TRBJ2-3
v_gene: TRBV7-9
abundance: many
CDR3nt: TGTGCCAGCAGCTCGGGACGGATGCTCACAGATACGCAGTATTTT
CDR3aa: CASSSGRMLTDTQYF

d_gene: NA
j_gene: TRBJ2-7
v_gene: TRBV7-2
abundance: many
CDR3nt: TGTGCCAGCAGCCCGGGACATACTTCCTACGAGCAGTACTTC
CDR3aa: CASSPGHTSYEQYF

d_gene: TRBD1
j_gene: TRBJ2-1
v_gene: TRBV19
abundance: few
CDR3nt: TGTGCCAGCACATTTCTCCCGGGACAGGGTACGGATGAGCAGTTCTTC
CDR3aa: CASTFLPGQGTDEQFF